The subject of this entry is one T cell receptor beta chain. These data come from a study of blood T cell repertoires in COVID-19. Study-wide context: The study drew acute and convalescent COVID-19 samples from the United States, Italy and Spain. In each case, the material was cDNA or gDNA derived from T cells, B-cell-depleted T cells, or PBMCs.

V shed 1 base and J 8 bases; nucleotides not matched to a gene: 8. From germline, CDR1 is SGHAT and CDR2 FQNNGV. The CDR3 is made up of 17 amino acids. The table came from immunoSEQ multiplex PCR; TCRdb's copy has only in-frame clones and leaves some out. The profile shows tens of thousands of clones, 86% of them singletons. The source of this sequence is a woman in her sixties or seventies with acute or convalescent COVID-19. The gene calls are TRBV11-2 and TRBJ2-1; TRBD2 matches at 13 bases. Material: peripheral blood. This CDR3 is CASSLVPLAGGPDEQFF. As DNA, the CDR3 is TGTGCCAGCAGCTTAGTACCACTAGCGGGAGGGCCCGATGAGCAGTTCTTC.